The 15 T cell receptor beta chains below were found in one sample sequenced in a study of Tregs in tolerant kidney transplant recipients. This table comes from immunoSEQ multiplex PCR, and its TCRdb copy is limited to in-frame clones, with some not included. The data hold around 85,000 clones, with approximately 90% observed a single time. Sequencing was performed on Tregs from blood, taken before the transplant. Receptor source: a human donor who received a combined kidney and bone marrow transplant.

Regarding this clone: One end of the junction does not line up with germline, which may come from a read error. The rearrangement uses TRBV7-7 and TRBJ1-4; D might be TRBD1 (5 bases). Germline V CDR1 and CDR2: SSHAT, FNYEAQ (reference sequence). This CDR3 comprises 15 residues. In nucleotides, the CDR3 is TGTGCTAGCAGCTTAGCTCAGGGTGATAATGAAAAACTGTTTTTT. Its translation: CASSLAQGDNEKLFF. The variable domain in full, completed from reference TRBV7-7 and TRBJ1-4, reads GAGVSQSPRYKVTKRGQDVTLRCDPISSHATLYWYQQALGQGPEFLTYFNYEAQPDKSGLPSDRFSAERPEGSISTLTIQRTEQRDSAMYRCASSLAQGDNEKLFFGSGTQLSVL.

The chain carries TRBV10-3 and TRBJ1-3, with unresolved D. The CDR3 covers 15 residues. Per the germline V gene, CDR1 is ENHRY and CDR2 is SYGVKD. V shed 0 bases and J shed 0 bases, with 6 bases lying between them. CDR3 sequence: CAISESGASGNTIYF. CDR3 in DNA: TGTGCCATCAGTGAGTCTGGAGCCTCTGGAAACACCATATATTTT.

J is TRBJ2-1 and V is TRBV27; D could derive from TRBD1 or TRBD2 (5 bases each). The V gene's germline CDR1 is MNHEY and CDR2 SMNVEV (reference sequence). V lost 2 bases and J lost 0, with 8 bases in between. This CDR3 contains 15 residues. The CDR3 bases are TGTGCCAGCAGTTTAGAGGGGAGCTCCTACAATGAGCAGTTCTTC. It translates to CASSLEGSSYNEQFF.

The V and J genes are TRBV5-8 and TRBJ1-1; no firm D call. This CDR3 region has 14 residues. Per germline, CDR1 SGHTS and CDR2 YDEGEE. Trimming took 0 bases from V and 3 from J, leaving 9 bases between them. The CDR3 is CASSLEGRDTEAFF. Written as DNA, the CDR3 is TGTGCCAGCAGCTTGGAGGGTAGGGACACTGAAGCTTTCTTT.

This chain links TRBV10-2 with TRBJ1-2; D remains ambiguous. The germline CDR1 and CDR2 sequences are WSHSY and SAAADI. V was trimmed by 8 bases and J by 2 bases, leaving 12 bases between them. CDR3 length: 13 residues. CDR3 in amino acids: CASSGMRNYGYTF. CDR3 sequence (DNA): TGCGCCAGCTCCGGGATGCGCAACTATGGCTACACCTTC.

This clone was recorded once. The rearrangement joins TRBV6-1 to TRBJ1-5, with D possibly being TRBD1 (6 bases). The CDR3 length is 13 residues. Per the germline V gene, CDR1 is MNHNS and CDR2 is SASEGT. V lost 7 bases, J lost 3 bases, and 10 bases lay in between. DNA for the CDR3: TGTGCCAGCACGGGGGGCTACAATCAGCCCCAGCATTTT. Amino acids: CASTGGYNQPQHF.

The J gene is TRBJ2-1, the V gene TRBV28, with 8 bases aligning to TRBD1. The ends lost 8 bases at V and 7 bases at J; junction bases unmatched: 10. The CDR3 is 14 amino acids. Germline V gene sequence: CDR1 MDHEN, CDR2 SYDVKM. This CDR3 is CASGSGGLWNEQFF. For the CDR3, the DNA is TGTGCCAGCGGATCAGGGGGCCTGTGGAATGAGCAGTTCTTC.

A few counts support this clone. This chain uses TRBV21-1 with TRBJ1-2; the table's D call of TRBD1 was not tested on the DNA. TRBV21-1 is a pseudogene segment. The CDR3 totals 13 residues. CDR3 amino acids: CASSPDRVYGYTF. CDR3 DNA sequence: TGTGCCAGCAGCCCGGACAGGGTATATGGCTACACCTTC.

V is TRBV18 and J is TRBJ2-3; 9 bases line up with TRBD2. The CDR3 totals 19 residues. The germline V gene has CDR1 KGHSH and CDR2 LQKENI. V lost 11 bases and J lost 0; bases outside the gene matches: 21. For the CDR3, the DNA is TGTGCCCGGCCGGCCCTCGGGGCTAGCGGGGAAACTAGCACAGATACGCAGTATTTT. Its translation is CARPALGASGETSTDTQYF.

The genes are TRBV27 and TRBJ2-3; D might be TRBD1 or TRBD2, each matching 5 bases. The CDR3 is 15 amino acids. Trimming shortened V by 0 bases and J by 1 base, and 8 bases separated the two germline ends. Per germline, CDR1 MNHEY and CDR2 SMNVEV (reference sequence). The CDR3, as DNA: TGTGCCAGCAGTTTATCGGGGGTTGGCACAGATACGCAGTATTTT. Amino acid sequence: CASSLSGVGTDTQYF.

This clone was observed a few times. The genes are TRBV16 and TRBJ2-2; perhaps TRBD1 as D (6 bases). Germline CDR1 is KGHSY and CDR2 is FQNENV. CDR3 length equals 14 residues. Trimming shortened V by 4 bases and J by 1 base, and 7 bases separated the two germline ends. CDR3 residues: CASSPQGNTGELFF. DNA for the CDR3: TGTGCCAGCAGCCCACAGGGGAACACCGGGGAGCTGTTTTTT.

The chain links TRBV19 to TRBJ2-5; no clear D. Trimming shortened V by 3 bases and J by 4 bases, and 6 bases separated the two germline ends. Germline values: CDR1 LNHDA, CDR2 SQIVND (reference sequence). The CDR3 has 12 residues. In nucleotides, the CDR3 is TGTGCCAGTAGTATTCTAGGAGAGACCCAGTACTTC. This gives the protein CASSILGETQYF.

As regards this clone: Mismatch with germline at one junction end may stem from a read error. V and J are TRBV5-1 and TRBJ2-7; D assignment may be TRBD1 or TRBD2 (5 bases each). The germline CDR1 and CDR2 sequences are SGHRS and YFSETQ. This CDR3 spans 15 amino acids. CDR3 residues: CASSLVGALDYEQYF. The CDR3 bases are TGTGCCAGCAGCTTGGTCGGGGCTTTGGACTACGAGCAGTACTTC.

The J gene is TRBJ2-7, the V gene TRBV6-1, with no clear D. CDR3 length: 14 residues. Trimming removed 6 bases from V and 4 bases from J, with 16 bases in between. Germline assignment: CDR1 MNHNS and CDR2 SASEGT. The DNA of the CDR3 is TGTGCCAGCAGATTCGAGGAAGGAGTTTACGAGCAGTACTTC. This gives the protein CASRFEEGVYEQYF.

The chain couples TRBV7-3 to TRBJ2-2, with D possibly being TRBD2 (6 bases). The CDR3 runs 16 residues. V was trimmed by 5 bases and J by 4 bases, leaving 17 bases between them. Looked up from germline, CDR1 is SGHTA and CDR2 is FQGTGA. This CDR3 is CASSSGGLWATGELFF. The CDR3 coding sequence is TGTGCCAGCAGCAGTGGGGGACTCTGGGCCACCGGGGAGCTGTTTTTT.